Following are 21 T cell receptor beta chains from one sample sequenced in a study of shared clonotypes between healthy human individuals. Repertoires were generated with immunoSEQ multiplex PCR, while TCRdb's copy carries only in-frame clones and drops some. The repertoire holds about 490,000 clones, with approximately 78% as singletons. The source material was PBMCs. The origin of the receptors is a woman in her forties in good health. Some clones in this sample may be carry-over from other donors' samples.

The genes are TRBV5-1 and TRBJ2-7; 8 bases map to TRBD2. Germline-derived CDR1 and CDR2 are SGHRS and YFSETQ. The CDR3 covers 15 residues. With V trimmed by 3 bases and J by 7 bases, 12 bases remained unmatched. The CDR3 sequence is CASSSTGTRVGEQYF. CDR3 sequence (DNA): TGCGCCAGCAGCTCTACCGGGACTAGAGTTGGAGAGCAGTACTTC.

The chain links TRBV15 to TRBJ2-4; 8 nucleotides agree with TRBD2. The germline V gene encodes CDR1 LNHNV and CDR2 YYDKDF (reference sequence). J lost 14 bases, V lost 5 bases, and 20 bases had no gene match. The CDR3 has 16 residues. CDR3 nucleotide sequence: TGTGCCACCAGCCCTGTAGCTAGCGGGTTAGCCCCAGGAGAGTACTTC. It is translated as CATSPVASGLAPGEYF.

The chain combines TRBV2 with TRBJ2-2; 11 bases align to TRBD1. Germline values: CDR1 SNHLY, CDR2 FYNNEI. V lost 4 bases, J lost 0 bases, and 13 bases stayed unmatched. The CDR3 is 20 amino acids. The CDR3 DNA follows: TGTGCCAGCAGTGTCGCGGTCGGACAGGGGGCCCTACCGAACACCGGGGAGCTGTTTTTT. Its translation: CASSVAVGQGALPNTGELFF.

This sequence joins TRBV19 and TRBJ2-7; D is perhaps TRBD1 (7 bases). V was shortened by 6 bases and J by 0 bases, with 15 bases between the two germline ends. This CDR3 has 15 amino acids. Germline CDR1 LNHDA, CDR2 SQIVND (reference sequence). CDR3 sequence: CASSPRQGGSYEQYF. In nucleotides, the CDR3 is TGTGCCAGTAGCCCCCGACAGGGAGGCTCCTACGAGCAGTACTTC.

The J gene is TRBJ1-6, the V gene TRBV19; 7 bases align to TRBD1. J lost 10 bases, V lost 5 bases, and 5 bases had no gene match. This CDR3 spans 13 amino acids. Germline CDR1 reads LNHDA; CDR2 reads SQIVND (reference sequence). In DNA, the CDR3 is TGTGCCAGTAGTCCGCAGGGGGAATCACCCCTCCACTTT. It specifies CASSPQGESPLHF.

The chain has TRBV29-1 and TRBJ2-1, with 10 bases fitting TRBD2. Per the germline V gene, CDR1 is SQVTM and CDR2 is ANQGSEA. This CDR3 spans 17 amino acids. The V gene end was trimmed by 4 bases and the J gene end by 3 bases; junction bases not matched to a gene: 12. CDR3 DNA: TGCAGCGTTGCCCCACCTCCTAGCGGGGGTGGCTACAATGAGCAGTTCTTC. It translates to CSVAPPPSGGGYNEQFF.

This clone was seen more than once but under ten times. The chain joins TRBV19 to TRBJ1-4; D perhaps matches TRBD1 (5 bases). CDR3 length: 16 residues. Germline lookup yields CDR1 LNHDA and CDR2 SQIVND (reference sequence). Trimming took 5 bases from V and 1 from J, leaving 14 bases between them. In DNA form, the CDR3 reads TGTGCCAGTAGTCCCCAGTCGGGGCTAACTAATGAAAAACTGTTTTTT. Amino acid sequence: CASSPQSGLTNEKLFF.

The CDR3: CASSPGTSGRGEQYF. CDR3 coding DNA: TGTGCCAGTAGTCCTGGGACTAGCGGGAGGGGTGAGCAGTACTTC. This chain connects TRBV19 to TRBJ2-7; 16 bases line up with TRBD2. In germline, CDR1 is LNHDA, CDR2 SQIVND (reference sequence). J was trimmed by 7 bases and V by 5 bases; bases with no gene match: 5. The CDR3 spans 15 residues.

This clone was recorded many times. As DNA, the CDR3 is TGTGCCAGCAGCTTAGACAAATACGAGCAGTACTTC. Protein sequence: CASSLDKYEQYF. This chain joins TRBV11-1 and TRBJ2-7, with D uncertain. This CDR3 comprises 12 residues. Trimming took off 1 base at V and 4 bases at J, with 5 bases between the two ends. Germline loops: CDR1 SGHAT, CDR2 FQDESV (reference sequence). The full variable domain, completed using reference TRBV11-1 and TRBJ2-7, is EAEVAQSPRYKITEKSQAVAFWCDPISGHATLYWYRQILGQGPELLVQFQDESVVDDSQLPKDRFSAERLKGVDSTLKIQPAELGDSAMYLCASSLDKYEQYFGPGTRLTVT.

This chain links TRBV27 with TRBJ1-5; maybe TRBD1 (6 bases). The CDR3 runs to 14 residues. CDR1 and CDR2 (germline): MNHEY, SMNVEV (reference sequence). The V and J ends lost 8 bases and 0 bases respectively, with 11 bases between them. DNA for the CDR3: TGTGCCAGCGGGACACCCTATAGCAATCAGCCCCAGCATTTT. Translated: CASGTPYSNQPQHF.

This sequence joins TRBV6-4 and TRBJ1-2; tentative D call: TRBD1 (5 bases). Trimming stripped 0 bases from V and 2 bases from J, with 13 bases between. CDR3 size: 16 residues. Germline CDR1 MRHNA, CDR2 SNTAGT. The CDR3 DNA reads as TGTGCCAGCAGTGACTCCGGGGGGACCCCCAACTATGGCTACACCTTC. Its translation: CASSDSGGTPNYGYTF.

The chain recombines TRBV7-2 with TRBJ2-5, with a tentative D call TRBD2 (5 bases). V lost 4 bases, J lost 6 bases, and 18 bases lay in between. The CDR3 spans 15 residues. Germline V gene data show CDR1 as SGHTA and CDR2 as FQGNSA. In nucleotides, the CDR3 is TGTGCCAGCAGCTCCGGCCTAGCTCGCACCCAGACCCAGTACTTC. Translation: CASSSGLARTQTQYF.

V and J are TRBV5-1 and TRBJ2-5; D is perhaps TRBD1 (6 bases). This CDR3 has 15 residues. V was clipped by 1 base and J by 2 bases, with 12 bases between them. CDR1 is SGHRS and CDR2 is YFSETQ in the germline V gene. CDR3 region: CASSLRRGVQETQYF. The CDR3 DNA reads TGCGCCAGCAGCTTGCGCAGGGGAGTTCAAGAGACCCAGTACTTC.

The CDR3 here is CASSKPGALAVGGPMGYEQYF. The CDR3 nucleotides read TGTGCCAGCAGCAAACCAGGGGCACTAGCGGTCGGAGGTCCCATGGGCTACGAGCAGTACTTC. The chain is built from TRBV21-1 and TRBJ2-7; the DNA was not compared with TRBD2, the D call given in the table. TRBV21-1 corresponds to a pseudogene. The CDR3 sequence is 21 residues long.

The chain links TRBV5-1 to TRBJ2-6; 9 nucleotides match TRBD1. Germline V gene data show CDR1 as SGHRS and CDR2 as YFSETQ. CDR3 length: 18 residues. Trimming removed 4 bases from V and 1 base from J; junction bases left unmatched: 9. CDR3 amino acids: CASSPTGTGPSGANVLTF. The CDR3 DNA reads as TGCGCCAGCAGCCCCACTGGGACAGGGCCGTCTGGGGCCAACGTCCTGACTTTC.

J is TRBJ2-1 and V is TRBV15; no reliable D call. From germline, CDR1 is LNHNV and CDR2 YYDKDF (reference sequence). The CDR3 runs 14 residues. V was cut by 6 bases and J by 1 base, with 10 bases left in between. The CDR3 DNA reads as TGTGCCACCAGGATCCAGAGTTCCTACAATGAGCAGTTCTTC. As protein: CATRIQSSYNEQFF.

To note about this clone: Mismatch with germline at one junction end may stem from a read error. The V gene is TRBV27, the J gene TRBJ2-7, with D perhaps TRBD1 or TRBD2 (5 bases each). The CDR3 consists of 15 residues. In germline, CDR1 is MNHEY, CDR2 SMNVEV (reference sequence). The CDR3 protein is CASSSRPGPHYGQYF. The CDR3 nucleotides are TGTGCCAGCAGTTCCCGACCGGGACCGCACTACGGGCAGTACTTC.

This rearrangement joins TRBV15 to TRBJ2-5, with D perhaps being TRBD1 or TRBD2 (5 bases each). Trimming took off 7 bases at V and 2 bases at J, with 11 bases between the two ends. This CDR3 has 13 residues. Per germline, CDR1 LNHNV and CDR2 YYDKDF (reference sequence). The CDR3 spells CATTRWGQETQYF. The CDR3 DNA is TGTGCCACCACTCGATGGGGGCAAGAGACCCAGTACTTC.

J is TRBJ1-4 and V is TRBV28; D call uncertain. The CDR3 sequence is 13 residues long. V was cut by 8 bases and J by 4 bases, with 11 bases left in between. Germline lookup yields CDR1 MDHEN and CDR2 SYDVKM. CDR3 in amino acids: CASGRGYNEKLFF. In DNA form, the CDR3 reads TGTGCCAGCGGACGGGGTTATAATGAAAAACTGTTTTTT.

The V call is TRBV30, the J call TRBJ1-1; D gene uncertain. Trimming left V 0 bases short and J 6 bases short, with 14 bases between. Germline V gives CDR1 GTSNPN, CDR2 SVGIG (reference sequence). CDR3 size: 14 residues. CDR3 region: CAWSVPPERAEAFF. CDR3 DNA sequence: TGTGCCTGGAGTGTACCCCCTGAAAGGGCTGAAGCTTTCTTT.

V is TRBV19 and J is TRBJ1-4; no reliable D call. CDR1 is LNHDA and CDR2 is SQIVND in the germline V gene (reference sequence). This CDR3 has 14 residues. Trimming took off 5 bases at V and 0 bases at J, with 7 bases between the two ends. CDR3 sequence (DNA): TGTGCCAGTAGTTTCTTAGCAACTAATGAAAAACTGTTTTTT. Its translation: CASSFLATNEKLFF.